The 4 T cell receptor beta chains in this list originate from one sample, sequenced in a study of monozygotic twins with inflammatory bowel disease (dated by TCRdb to about 2019). Library method: 5' RACE. Sequenced using an Illumina HiSeq 2500. TCRdb reprocessed the raw reads; every CDR3 protein sequence is a single record, and DNA is not supplied. The sample has some 200,000 distinct CDR3 sequences on record. Around 1.5% of the sample belongs to the ten largest clones. Sequencing input: blood. These receptors were taken from a human donor with ulcerative colitis or Crohn's disease, or a healthy co-twin of an affected twin (not recorded which).

CDR3 region: CSAPVVHNEQFF. This chain uses TRBV20-1 with TRBJ2-1. Germline V lookup: CDR1 DFQATT, CDR2 SNEGSKA (reference sequence). The CDR3 consists of 12 residues.

The chain couples TRBV5-6 to TRBJ2-3; TCRdb outputs TRBD2, but without DNA this stays unchecked. Per germline, CDR1 SGHDT and CDR2 YYEEEE. The CDR3 is made up of 16 amino acids. The CDR3 here is CASSLELAGYTDTQYF.

This chain joins TRBV18 and TRBJ2-1; TCRdb gives TRBD1 as the D gene, but with no DNA this cannot be confirmed. CDR1 is KGHSH, CDR2 LQKENI, per germline. The CDR3 runs to 15 residues. The CDR3 protein is CASSPTGTVGNEQFF. Full variable domain (rest looked up from reference TRBV18 and TRBJ2-1): NAGVMQNPRHLVRRRGQEARLRCSPMKGHSHVYWYRQLPEEGLKFMVYLQKENIIDESGMPKERFSAEFPKEGPSILRIQQVVRGDSAAYFCASSPTGTVGNEQFFGPGTRLTVL.

The rearrangement uses TRBV5-6 and TRBJ2-1; TCRdb names TRBD1, which stays unverified in the absence of DNA. CDR1 is SGHDT, CDR2 YYEEEE, per germline. The CDR3 is made up of 13 amino acids. The CDR3 reads CASGSGGYNEQFF.